This T cell receptor (beta chain) derives from a study of tumor and adjacent non-tumor tissue in lung cancer (dated by TCRdb to between 2017 and 2018). General notes on the study: Of the cohort, more than ten patients had adenocarcinoma, 2 had squamous cell carcinoma and 1 had small cell lung cancer. The study compared bulk TCRbeta repertoires between lung tumor tissue and matched distant non-tumor lung tissue from about 14 lung cancer patients. The approximately 15 enrolled patients, of whom around ten were men and 5 were women, were aged roughly 31 to 80 years and were diagnosed with TNM stage I to III disease. In total, sequencing yielded 95 million to 150 million productive TCRbeta reads, which works out to an average of around 3.9 million reads per sample. Over 25 paired specimens, one tumor and one normal lung sample per patient, were profiled by TCRbeta CDR3 sequencing. Points the paper makes about the study in general: The methods do not name the sequencing platform or mention unique molecular identifiers. Peripheral blood was not sequenced, so blood TCRbeta repertoires were not examined in the lung cancer patients of the study. TCR diversity was significantly higher in younger patients, and greater tumor TCR diversity was associated with shorter overall survival and shorter disease-free survival. TCR diversity (inverse Simpson) was significantly higher in tumor than in normal lung tissue (roughly 430 vs 170, P = 0.0075, Mann-Whitney U test). With only about 16 patients in the cohort, the authors noted that larger samples and more detailed clinical data are needed. In normal lung, the top 100 clones accounted for a significantly larger cumulative share of the repertoire than in tumor tissue.

Bulk unsorted tissue served as the source for RNA extraction, and RNA quality was assessed using a NanoDrop ND-1000 and an Agilent 2100. The donors were newly diagnosed lung cancer patients admitted for thoracic surgery in China from August to November 2014 who had not received prior chemotherapy. Anyone who had undergone radiotherapy or chemotherapy before, or who had another cancer at the same time, was left out of the study. Surgical tissue pieces of roughly 1-2.2 cm3 were preserved in RNAlater solution and stored at -80 °C until use. A word on this clonotype: The antigen this receptor binds is unknown. A junction boundary mismatches the germline segment, possibly from a read error.

The library was obtained by multiplex PCR. The sample was run on an Illumina HiSeq 2500. TCRbeta libraries were constructed through three rounds of nested PCR with primers (Table S4) according to protocols modified from ARM-PCR. Before sequencing, PCR products in the 200-500 bp range were cut out of the gel and cleaned up using the QIAquick gel extraction kit. The published analysis was carried out like this. Trimmomatic was used to clean the reads, FLASH was used to merge the reads into complete CDR3 sequences, and MiTCR was used to assign the reads to V(D)J germline segments. Clonal diversity was computed as the inverse Simpson's index with VDJtools. A read counted as productive if the sequence was in-frame and lacked a premature stop codon. TCRdb reprocessing: public reads trimmed at Q25 with fastp, clones called with MiXCR, in-frame beta chains kept. Each CDR3 protein gets just one entry, which takes the most common genes and DNA from the rows behind it. The V and J calls, along with clone size, are taken from TCRdb and not from the paper's own processing. This sample comprises under 150,000 distinct CDR3 sequences, 66% of them detected only once. The ten largest clones capture roughly 12% of the sample.

The CDR3 has 16 amino acids, counting the end cysteine and phenylalanine. CDR3 DNA only is kept here, 48 bases in frame from base 1. Per the germline V gene (reference sequence), SGHKS is the CDR1 and YYEKEE is the CDR2. This sequence originates from a man younger than 45 with non-small cell lung cancer. Recombination joined TRBV5-5 with TRBJ2-3; D gene: possibly TRBD2, on 6 matching bases. Sequenced input: lung tumor tissue. The bases read TGTGACAGCGGGCGACCGACTACGAGTGGCACAGATACGCAATATTTT. Its amino acids are CDSGRPTTSGTDTQYF.